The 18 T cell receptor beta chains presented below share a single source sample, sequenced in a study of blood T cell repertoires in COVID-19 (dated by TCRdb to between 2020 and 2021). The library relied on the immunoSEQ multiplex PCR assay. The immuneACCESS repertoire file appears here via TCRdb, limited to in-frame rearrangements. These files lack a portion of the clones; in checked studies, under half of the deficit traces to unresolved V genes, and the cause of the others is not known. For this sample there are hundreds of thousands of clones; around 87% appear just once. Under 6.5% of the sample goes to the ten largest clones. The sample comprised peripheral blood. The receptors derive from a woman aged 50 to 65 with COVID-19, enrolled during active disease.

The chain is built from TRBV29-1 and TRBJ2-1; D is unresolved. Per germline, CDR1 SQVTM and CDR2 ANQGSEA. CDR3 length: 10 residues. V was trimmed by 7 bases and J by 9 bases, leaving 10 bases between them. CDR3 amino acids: CSAGGAEQFF. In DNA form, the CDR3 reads TGCAGCGCCGGCGGCGCTGAGCAGTTCTTC.

This chain's CDR3 is CAWRRHNSAGETQYF. The CDR3 bases are TGTGCCTGGAGACGACACAACTCGGCGGGGGAGACCCAGTACTTC. The rearrangement uses TRBV30 and TRBJ2-5; tentative D call: TRBD2 (6 bases). The CDR3 sequence is 15 residues long. Trimming left V 3 bases short and J 5 bases short, with 19 bases between. CDR1 is GTSNPN and CDR2 is SVGIG in the germline V gene (reference sequence).

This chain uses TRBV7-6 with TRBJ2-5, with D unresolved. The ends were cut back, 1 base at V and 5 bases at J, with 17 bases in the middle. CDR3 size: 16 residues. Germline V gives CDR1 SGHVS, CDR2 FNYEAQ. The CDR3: CASSLGQVLFGETQYF. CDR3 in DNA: TGTGCCAGCAGCTTAGGGCAGGTCTTATTTGGGGAGACCCAGTACTTC.

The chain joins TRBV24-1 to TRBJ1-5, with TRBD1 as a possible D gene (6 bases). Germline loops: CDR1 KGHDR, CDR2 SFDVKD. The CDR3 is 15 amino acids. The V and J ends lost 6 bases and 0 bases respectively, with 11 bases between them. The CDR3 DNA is TGTGCCACCAGTACCGGGACAAGTAGCAATCAGCCCCAGCATTTT. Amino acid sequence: CATSTGTSSNQPQHF.

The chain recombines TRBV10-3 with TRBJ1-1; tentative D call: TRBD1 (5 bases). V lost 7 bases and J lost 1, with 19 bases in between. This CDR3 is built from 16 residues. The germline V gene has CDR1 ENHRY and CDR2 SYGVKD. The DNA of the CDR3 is TGTGCCATCAATACAAGGGGTCCCCGAGAGAACACTGAAGCTTTCTTT. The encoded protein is CAINTRGPRENTEAFF.

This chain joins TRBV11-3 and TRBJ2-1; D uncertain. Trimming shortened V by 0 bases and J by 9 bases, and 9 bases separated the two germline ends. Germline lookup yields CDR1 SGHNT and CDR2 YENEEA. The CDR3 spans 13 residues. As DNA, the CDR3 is TGTGCCAGCAGCTTAGAGGGCCCGACTGAGCAGTTCTTC. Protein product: CASSLEGPTEQFF.

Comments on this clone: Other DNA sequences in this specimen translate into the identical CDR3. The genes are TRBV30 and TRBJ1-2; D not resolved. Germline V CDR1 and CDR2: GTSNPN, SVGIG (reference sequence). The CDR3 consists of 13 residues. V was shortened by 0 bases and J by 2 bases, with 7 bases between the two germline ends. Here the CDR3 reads CAWSVLLNYGYTF. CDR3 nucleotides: TGTGCCTGGAGTGTACTTCTGAACTATGGCTACACCTTC.

CDR3 nucleotides: TGTGCCAGCAGTTATGGTGGCAGGGTGGAGACCCAGTACTTC. Protein: CASSYGGRVETQYF. The chain employs TRBV6-6 and TRBJ2-5; D is perhaps TRBD1 (5 bases). The CDR3 consists of 14 residues. The germline V and J ends were trimmed by 3 bases and 5 bases, with 13 bases remaining between them. The germline V gene has CDR1 MNHNY and CDR2 SVGAGI (reference sequence).

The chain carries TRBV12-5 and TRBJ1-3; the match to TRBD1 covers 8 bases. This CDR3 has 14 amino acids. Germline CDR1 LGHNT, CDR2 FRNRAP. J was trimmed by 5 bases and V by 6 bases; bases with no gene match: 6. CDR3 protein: CASGPGQGRNTIYF. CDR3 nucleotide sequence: TGTGCTAGTGGCCCCGGACAGGGCAGAAACACCATATATTTT.

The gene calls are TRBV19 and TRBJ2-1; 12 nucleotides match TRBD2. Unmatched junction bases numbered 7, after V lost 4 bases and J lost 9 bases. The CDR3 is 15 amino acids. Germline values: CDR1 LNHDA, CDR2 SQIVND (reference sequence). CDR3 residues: CASSTGLAGFLEQFF. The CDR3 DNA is TGTGCCAGTAGTACCGGACTAGCGGGATTTCTTGAGCAGTTCTTC.

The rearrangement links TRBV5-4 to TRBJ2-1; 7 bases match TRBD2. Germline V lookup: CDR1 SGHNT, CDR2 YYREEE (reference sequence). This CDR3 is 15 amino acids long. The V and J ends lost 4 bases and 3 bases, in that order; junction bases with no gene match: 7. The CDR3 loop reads CASSTGGGSYNEQFF. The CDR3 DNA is TGTGCCAGCAGCACGGGTGGCGGGAGCTACAATGAGCAGTTCTTC.

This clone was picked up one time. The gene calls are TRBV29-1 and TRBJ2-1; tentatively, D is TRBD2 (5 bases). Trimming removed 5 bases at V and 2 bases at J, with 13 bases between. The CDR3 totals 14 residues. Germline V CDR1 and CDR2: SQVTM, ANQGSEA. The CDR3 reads CSVSRANTYNEQFF. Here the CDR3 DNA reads TGCAGCGTTTCGAGGGCGAACACCTACAATGAGCAGTTCTTC.

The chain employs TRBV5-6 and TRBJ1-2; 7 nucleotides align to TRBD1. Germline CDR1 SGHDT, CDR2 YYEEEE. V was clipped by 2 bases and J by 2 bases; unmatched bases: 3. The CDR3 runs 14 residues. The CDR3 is CASSFKTGNYGYTF. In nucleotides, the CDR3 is TGTGCCAGCAGCTTTAAGACAGGGAACTATGGCTACACCTTC.

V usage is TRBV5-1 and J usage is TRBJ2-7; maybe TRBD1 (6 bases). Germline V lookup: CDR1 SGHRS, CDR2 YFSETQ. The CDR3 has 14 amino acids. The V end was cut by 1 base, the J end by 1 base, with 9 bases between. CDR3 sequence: CASSLRGQSYEQYF. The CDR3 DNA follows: TGCGCCAGCAGCTTGAGAGGACAGTCCTACGAGCAGTACTTC.

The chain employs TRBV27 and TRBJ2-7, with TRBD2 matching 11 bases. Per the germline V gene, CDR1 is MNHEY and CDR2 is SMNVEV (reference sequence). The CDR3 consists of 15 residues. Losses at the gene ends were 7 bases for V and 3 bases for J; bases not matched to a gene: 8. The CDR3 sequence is CASTMLAGGVYEQYF. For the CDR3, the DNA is TGTGCCAGCACGATGCTAGCGGGAGGAGTCTACGAGCAGTACTTC.

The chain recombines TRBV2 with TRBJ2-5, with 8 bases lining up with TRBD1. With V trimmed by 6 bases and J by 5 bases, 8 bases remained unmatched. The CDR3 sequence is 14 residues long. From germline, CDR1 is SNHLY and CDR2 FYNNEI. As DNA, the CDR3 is TGTGCCAGCAGGCGAGACAGGGGTTCGGAGACCCAGTACTTC. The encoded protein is CASRRDRGSETQYF. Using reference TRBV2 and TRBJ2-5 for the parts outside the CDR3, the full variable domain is EPEVTQTPSHQVTQMGQEVILRCVPISNHLYFYWYRQILGQKVEFLVSFYNNEISEKSEIFDDQFSVERPDGSNFTLKIRSTKLEDSAMYFCASRRDRGSETQYFGPGTRLLVL.

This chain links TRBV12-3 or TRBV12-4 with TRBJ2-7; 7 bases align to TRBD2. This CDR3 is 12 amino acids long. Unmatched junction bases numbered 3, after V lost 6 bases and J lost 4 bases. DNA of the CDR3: TGTGCCAGCAGCCCGGGGGGTTACGAGCAGTACTTC. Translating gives CASSPGGYEQYF.

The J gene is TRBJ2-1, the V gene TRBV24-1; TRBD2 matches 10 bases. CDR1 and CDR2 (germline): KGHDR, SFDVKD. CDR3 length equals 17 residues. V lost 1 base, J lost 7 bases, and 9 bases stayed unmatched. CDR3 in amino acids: CATSDLRASGRLNEQFF. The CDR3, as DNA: TGTGCCACCAGTGATTTAAGGGCTAGCGGGAGACTTAATGAGCAGTTCTTC.